The 20 T cell receptor beta chains below were found in one sample sequenced in a study of Graves' ophthalmopathy and Graves' hyperthyroidism (dated by TCRdb to 2016 to 2019). These reads were obtained on an Illumina HiSeq 2000. For repertoire sequencing, the TCR beta CDR3 regions were amplified from RNA transcripts. The first round was an RT-PCR using HTBI primers with the Qiagen OneStep RT-PCR kit, and this first round was followed by a second-round multiplex PCR, then size selection and purification. In-frame beta chains were kept once TCRdb had trimmed the public reads at Q25 with fastp and called clones with MiXCR. Every distinct CDR3 protein forms one entry, paired with its most common genes and DNA. The sample table shows 650,000 to 900,000 distinct CDR3 sequences, and 40% are seen once. The ten largest clones add up to roughly 46% of the sample. Sequenced material: peripheral blood. The source of these receptors is an adult man with Graves' ophthalmopathy.

In this sample, this clonotype turned up a few times. V gene TRBV7-9 combines with J gene TRBJ2-5; a possible D gene is TRBD1 (6 bases). Germline V gene data show CDR1 as SEHNR and CDR2 as FQNEAQ (reference sequence). CDR3 length: 14 residues. Trimming cost V 3 bases and J 1 base, with 9 bases left between them. CDR3 loop: CASSFQGIQETQYF. The DNA of the CDR3 is TGTGCCAGCAGCTTCCAGGGGATCCAAGAGACCCAGTACTTC.

The chain combines TRBV12-3 or TRBV12-4 with TRBJ1-2, with D possibly TRBD1 on 5 matching bases. The CDR3 is 14 residues long. V shed 4 bases and J shed 4 bases, with 13 bases lying between them. CDR3 sequence reads: CASSYGAGSYGYTF. The CDR3 nucleotides read TGTGCCAGCAGTTACGGGGCAGGAAGCTATGGCTACACCTTC.

This clonotype occurred a few times. The chain is built from TRBV24-1 and TRBJ2-2; 7 nucleotides agree with TRBD1. Germline lookup yields CDR1 KGHDR and CDR2 SFDVKD. The V segment lost 8 bases and the J segment 4 bases; nucleotides outside the gene matches: 9. This CDR3 comprises 15 residues. CDR3: CATNDRDTGTGELFF. CDR3 DNA: TGTGCCACCAATGACAGGGATACGGGCACCGGGGAGCTGTTTTTT.

This clonotype occurred once. The rearrangement joins TRBV7-3 to TRBJ1-1; possible D gene TRBD1, 6 bases. From germline, CDR1 is SGHTA and CDR2 FQGTGA. The CDR3 loop spans 15 amino acids. Trimming removed 5 bases at V and 4 bases at J, with 17 bases between. CDR3 protein: CASSPWGGSGTEAFF. Written as DNA, the CDR3 is TGTGCCAGCAGCCCGTGGGGGGGCAGTGGCACTGAAGCTTTCTTT.

V is TRBV7-9 and J is TRBJ2-6; 7 bases match TRBD1. Trimming removed 1 base from V and 3 bases from J; junction bases left unmatched: 3. This CDR3 is built from 16 residues. The germline CDR1 and CDR2 sequences are SEHNR and FQNEAQ (reference sequence). CDR3 loop: CASSLGQGYGANVLTF. For the CDR3, the DNA is TGTGCCAGCAGCTTAGGACAGGGTTATGGGGCCAACGTCCTGACTTTC.

Ten or more counts support this clonotype. The genes are TRBV29-1 and TRBJ1-4; TRBD1 matches 10 bases. The CDR3 loop spans 14 amino acids. CDR1 and CDR2 from the germline V gene are SQVTM and ANQGSEA. Trimming removed 4 bases from V and 7 bases from J; junction bases left unmatched: 6. The CDR3 coding sequence is TGCAGCGTTGCCGACAGGGGGCATGGTGAAAAACTGTTTTTT. As protein: CSVADRGHGEKLFF. The complete variable domain, with remaining parts taken from reference TRBV29-1 and TRBJ1-4, reads SAVISQKPSRDICQRGTSLTIQCQVDSQVTMMFWYRQQPGQSLTLIATANQGSEATYESGFVIDKFPISRPNLTFSTLTVSNMSPEDSSIYLCSVADRGHGEKLFFGSGTQLSVL.

At least ten counts were recorded for this clonotype. CDR3 coding DNA: TGCAGTGCCCGAGCGTCTAGCGGCGAAGAGACCCAGTACTTC. Its protein is CSARASSGEETQYF. The chain recombines TRBV20-1 with TRBJ2-5, with TRBD2 matching 7 bases. The CDR3 sequence is 14 residues long. Losses at the gene ends were 6 bases for V and 3 bases for J; bases not matched to a gene: 10. Per the germline V gene, CDR1 is DFQATT and CDR2 is SNEGSKA (reference sequence).

The chain couples TRBV29-1 to TRBJ1-1; D possibly corresponds to TRBD1 (5 bases). CDR3 size: 14 residues. CDR1 is SQVTM and CDR2 is ANQGSEA in the germline V gene. Trimming cost V 6 bases and J 0 bases, with 14 bases left between them. The CDR3 nucleotides are TGCAGCGTCGGGGCAGACAGCATGAACACTGAAGCTTTCTTT. Translating it yields CSVGADSMNTEAFF.

In its sample, this clonotype was seen once. The chain couples TRBV24-1 to TRBJ2-5; 8 bases align to TRBD1. Germline V gene lookup returns CDR1 KGHDR and CDR2 SFDVKD. Trimming took 4 bases from V and 1 from J; bases not matched to a gene: 7. There are 16 residues in the CDR3. CDR3: CATSDPGTGTQETQYF. The CDR3 coding sequence is TGTGCCACCAGTGACCCAGGGACAGGAACCCAAGAGACCCAGTACTTC.

The chain couples TRBV25-1 to TRBJ2-2; 7 bases agree with TRBD1. Unmatched junction bases numbered 6, after V lost 6 bases and J lost 5 bases. There are 14 residues in the CDR3. Germline CDR1 and CDR2: MGHDK and SYGVNS. CDR3 in DNA: TGTGCCAGCAGCTCGGGACAGATTACCGGGGAGCTGTTTTTT. Translated: CASSSGQITGELFF.

This chain connects TRBV2 to TRBJ1-4, with 7 bases identical to TRBD1. After removal of 5 bases from V and 7 bases from J, the junction contained 10 bases not matched to a gene. This CDR3 contains 15 residues. The germline gives CDR1 SNHLY, CDR2 FYNNEI. CDR3 region: CASSFEGGRTEKLFF. The CDR3 DNA reads as TGTGCCAGCAGTTTCGAAGGGGGCCGGACTGAAAAACTGTTTTTT.

This sequence joins TRBV20-1 and TRBJ1-5, with D perhaps TRBD1 (6 bases). Germline assignment: CDR1 DFQATT and CDR2 SNEGSKA (reference sequence). This CDR3 has 15 residues. Between the trimmed V and J ends, which lost 0 bases and 11 bases, there was a span of 20 bases. The CDR3 sequence: CSARDNRDIQETQHF. CDR3 in DNA: TGCAGTGCTAGAGATAACCGGGACATCCAAGAGACCCAGCATTTT.

The rearrangement uses TRBV7-9 and TRBJ2-5; a possible D gene is TRBD1 (6 bases). There are 12 residues in the CDR3. V was cut by 8 bases and J by 5 bases, with 12 bases left in between. CDR1 and CDR2 from the germline V gene are SEHNR and FQNEAQ (reference sequence). CDR3 nucleotide sequence: TGTGCCAGCGCCACAGGGTTGGAGACCCAGTACTTC. This sequence encodes CASATGLETQYF. The complete variable domain, with remaining parts taken from reference TRBV7-9 and TRBJ2-5, reads DTGVSQNPRHKITKRGQNVTFRCDPISEHNRLYWYRQTLGQGPEFLTYFQNEAQLEKSRLLSDRFSAERPKGSFSTLEIQRTEQGDSAMYLCASATGLETQYFGPGTRLLVL.

This clonotype has a handful of counts. The chain combines TRBV2 with TRBJ2-7; D is possibly TRBD1 or TRBD2 (5 bases each). V lost 6 bases to trimming and J lost 3 bases, with 18 bases between them. The CDR3 spans 15 residues. Germline V gene lookup returns CDR1 SNHLY and CDR2 FYNNEI. The CDR3 DNA is TGTGCCAGCAGCCGACCGGGACGCCAGCACTACGAGCAGTACTTC. It is translated as CASSRPGRQHYEQYF. Drawing the rest from reference TRBV2 and TRBJ2-7, the complete variable domain is EPEVTQTPSHQVTQMGQEVILRCVPISNHLYFYWYRQILGQKVEFLVSFYNNEISEKSEIFDDQFSVERPDGSNFTLKIRSTKLEDSAMYFCASSRPGRQHYEQYFGPGTRLTVT.

At least ten counts were recorded for this clonotype. The junction departs from the called germline gene at one end, perhaps through a read error. The chain links TRBV10-3 to TRBJ1-1; 7 bases are a match to TRBD1. The V gene's germline CDR1 is ENHRY and CDR2 SYGVKD. The CDR3 has 15 residues. The CDR3, as DNA: TGTGCCAGCAGTTCACAGGGGCCGGGGAACACTGAAGCTTTCTTT. This encodes CASSSQGPGNTEAFF.

The chain has TRBV20-1 and TRBJ1-6; 8 positions match TRBD1. Looked up from germline, CDR1 is DFQATT and CDR2 is SNEGSKA (reference sequence). V gave up 1 base and J gave up 7 bases; unmatched junction bases: 0. The CDR3 is 13 residues long. The CDR3 loop reads CSARGDRNSPLHF. Written as DNA, the CDR3 is TGCAGTGCTAGAGGGGACAGGAATTCACCCCTCCACTTT.

In its sample, this clonotype was seen once. The V and J genes are TRBV20-1 and TRBJ2-7; TRBD1 or TRBD2 may be the D gene (6 bases each). The CDR3 is 16 residues long. V lost 6 bases and J 3 bases, leaving 24 bases between the germline ends. Germline V gene sequence: CDR1 DFQATT, CDR2 SNEGSKA (reference sequence). CDR3 nucleotide sequence: TGCAGTGCCGAAATAGGGGGGCCAAGGGTCTTCTACGAGCAGTACTTC. Translating it yields CSAEIGGPRVFYEQYF.

This clonotype showed up just once. This may be a read error: a much more frequent sequence differs by one nucleotide. The DNA of the CDR3 is TGCAGTGCTAGAGACCGGGCAGCTGAAGCTTTCTTT. Translated, it gives CSARDRAAEAFF. This rearrangement joins TRBV20-1 to TRBJ1-1, with no clear D. The CDR3 runs 12 residues. V was cut by 0 bases and J by 6 bases, with 8 bases left in between. CDR1 is DFQATT and CDR2 is SNEGSKA in the germline V gene (reference sequence).

The rearrangement links TRBV5-6 to TRBJ2-7, with D perhaps being TRBD1 or TRBD2 (7 bases each). The V end was cut by 4 bases, the J end by 2 bases, with 16 bases between. Per the germline V gene, CDR1 is SGHDT and CDR2 is YYEEEE. The CDR3 length is 15 residues. The CDR3 loop reads CASSSGTVKTYEQYF. The CDR3 region has the DNA TGTGCCAGCAGCAGCGGGACAGTGAAAACCTACGAGCAGTACTTC.

The rearrangement joins TRBV6-6 to TRBJ1-5; 7 nucleotides agree with TRBD1. From germline, CDR1 is MNHNY and CDR2 SVGAGI (reference sequence). Losses at the gene ends were 7 bases for V and 0 bases for J; bases not matched to a gene: 6. This CDR3 is 15 amino acids long. CDR3 in amino acids: CASMWGQYSNQPQHF. The CDR3 coding sequence is TGTGCCAGCATGTGGGGACAGTATAGCAATCAGCCCCAGCATTTT.